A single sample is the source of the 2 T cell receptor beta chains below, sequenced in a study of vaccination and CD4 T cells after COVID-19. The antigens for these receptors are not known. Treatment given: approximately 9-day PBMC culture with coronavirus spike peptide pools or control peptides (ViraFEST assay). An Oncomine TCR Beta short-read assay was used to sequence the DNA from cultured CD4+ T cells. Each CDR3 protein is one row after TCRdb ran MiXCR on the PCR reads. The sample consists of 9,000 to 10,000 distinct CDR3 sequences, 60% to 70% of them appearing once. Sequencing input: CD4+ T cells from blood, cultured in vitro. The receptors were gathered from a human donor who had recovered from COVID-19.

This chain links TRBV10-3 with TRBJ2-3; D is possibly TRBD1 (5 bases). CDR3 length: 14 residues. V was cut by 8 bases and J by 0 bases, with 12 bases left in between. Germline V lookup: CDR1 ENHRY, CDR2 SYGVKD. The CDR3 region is CAISPRASTDTQYF. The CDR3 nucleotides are TGTGCCATCTCCCCCAGGGCTAGCACAGATACGCAGTATTTT.

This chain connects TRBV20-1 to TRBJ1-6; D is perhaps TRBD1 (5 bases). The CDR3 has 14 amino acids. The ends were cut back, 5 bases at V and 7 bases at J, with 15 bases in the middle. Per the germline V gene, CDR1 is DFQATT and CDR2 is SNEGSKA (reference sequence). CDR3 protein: CSAAQGVGNSPLHF. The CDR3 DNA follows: TGCAGTGCTGCCCAGGGCGTCGGGAATTCACCCCTCCACTTT.